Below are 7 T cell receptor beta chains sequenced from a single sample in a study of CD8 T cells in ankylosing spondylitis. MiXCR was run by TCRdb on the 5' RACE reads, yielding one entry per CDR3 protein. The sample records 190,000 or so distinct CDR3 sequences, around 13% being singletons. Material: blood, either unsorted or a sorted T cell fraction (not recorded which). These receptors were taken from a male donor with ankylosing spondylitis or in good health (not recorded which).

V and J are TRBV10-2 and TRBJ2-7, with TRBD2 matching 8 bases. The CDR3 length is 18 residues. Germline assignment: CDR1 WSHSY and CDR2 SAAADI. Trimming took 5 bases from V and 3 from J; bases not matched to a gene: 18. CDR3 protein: CASSSAKPTASGLYEQYF. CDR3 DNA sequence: TGCGCCAGCAGTTCCGCAAAACCTACCGCTAGCGGGCTCTACGAGCAGTACTTC.

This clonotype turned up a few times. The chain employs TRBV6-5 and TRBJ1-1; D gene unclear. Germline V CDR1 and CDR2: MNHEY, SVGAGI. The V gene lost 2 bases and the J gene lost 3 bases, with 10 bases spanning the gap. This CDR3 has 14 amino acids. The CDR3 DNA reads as TGTGCCAGCAGTTACGGGGAAACGGACACTGAAGCTTTCTTT. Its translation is CASSYGETDTEAFF.

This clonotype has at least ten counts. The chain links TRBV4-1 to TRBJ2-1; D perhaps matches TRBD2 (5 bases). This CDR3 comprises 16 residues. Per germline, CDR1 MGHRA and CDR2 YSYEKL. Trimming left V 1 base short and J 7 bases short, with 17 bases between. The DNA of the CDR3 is TGCGCCAGCAGCCAAGTAATCTGGCTAGCCGGGAATGAGCAGTTCTTC. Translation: CASSQVIWLAGNEQFF.

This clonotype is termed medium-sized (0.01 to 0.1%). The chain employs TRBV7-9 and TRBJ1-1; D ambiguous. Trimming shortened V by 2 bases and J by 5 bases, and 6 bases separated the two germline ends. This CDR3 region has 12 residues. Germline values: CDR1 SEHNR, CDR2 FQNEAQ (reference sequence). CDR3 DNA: TGTGCCAGCAGCTTATCGGGGACTGAAGCTTTCTTT. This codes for CASSLSGTEAFF.

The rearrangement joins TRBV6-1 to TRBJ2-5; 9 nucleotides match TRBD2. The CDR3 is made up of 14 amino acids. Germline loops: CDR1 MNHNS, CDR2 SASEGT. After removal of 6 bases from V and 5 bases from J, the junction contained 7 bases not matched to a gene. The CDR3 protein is CASRSSGREETQYF. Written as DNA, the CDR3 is TGTGCCAGCAGGAGTAGCGGGAGAGAGGAGACCCAGTACTTC.

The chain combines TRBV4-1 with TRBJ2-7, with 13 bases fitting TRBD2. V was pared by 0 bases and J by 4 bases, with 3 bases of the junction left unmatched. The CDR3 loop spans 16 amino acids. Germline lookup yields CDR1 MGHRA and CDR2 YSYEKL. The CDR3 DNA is TGCGCCAGCAGCCAAGATGCACTAGCGGGAGGGTACGAGCAGTACTTC. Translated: CASSQDALAGGYEQYF.

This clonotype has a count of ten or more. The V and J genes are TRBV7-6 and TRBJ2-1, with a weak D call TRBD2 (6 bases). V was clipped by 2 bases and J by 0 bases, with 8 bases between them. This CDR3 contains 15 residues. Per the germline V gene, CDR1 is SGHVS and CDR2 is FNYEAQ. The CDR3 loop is CASSLIADSYNEQFF. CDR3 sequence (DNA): TGTGCCAGCAGCTTAATAGCGGACTCCTACAATGAGCAGTTCTTC.